The 21 T cell receptor beta chains given below trace back to one sample, sequenced in a study of blood T cells in healthy people across ages. The use of a sample-barcoded 5' primer and a J-beta primer mix characterized a second PCR of roughly 6 to 11 cycles. Via MiXCR, TCRdb re-called the 5' RACE reads, giving one row per CDR3 protein. Here the sample spans about 2 million distinct CDR3 sequences, less than 50% being singletons. Sequenced input: blood. All receptors come from a woman aged 35 to 49 in good health.

This clonotype was found a few times. The genes are TRBV28 and TRBJ2-5; 7 bases agree with TRBD1. This CDR3 is 14 amino acids long. Germline V gene data show CDR1 as MDHEN and CDR2 as SYDVKM. Trimming took 6 bases from V and 2 from J; bases not matched to a gene: 6. CDR3 region: CASRLPGQQETQYF. DNA for the CDR3: TGTGCCAGCAGGCTTCCGGGACAGCAAGAGACCCAGTACTTC.

The V and J genes are TRBV27 and TRBJ2-5, with D tentatively TRBD2 (5 bases). The V and J ends lost 9 bases and 11 bases respectively, with 19 bases between them. Germline V gene lookup returns CDR1 MNHEY and CDR2 SMNVEV (reference sequence). The CDR3 spans 12 residues. The chain's CDR3 is CASGYLLREQYF. In nucleotides, the CDR3 is TGTGCCAGTGGGTATCTTTTGAGGGAGCAGTACTTC.

Only a few counts were recorded for this clonotype. The chain links TRBV7-2 to TRBJ2-5; TRBD2 agrees at 12 bases. The CDR3 contains 17 residues. Losses at the gene ends were 3 bases for V and 4 bases for J; bases not matched to a gene: 9. Germline-derived CDR1 and CDR2 are SGHTA and FQGNSA. For the CDR3, the DNA is TGTGCCAGCAGCTTGACCCTAGCGGGGGGGGTAGGAGAGACCCAGTACTTC. Amino acids: CASSLTLAGGVGETQYF.

The chain links TRBV10-3 to TRBJ2-5; 11 bases match TRBD2. Losses at the gene ends were 9 bases for V and 1 base for J; bases not matched to a gene: 1. The CDR3 consists of 13 residues. From germline, CDR1 is ENHRY and CDR2 SYGVKD. The CDR3 loop reads CAIGTSGQETQYF. In DNA, the CDR3 is TGTGCCATTGGGACTAGCGGCCAAGAGACCCAGTACTTC.

This sequence joins TRBV10-3 and TRBJ2-7; possibly TRBD1 or TRBD2 for D (6 bases each). There are 15 residues in the CDR3. Germline CDR1 reads ENHRY; CDR2 reads SYGVKD. Deletions cut 0 bases from V and 0 bases from J, with 9 bases between. The CDR3 region has the DNA TGTGCCATCAGTGAGTCACGGGGGCACTCCTACGAGCAGTACTTC. Translating it yields CAISESRGHSYEQYF.

This clonotype was seen a few times. This chain uses TRBV20-1 with TRBJ2-7; 9 bases are shared with TRBD1. Germline assignment: CDR1 DFQATT and CDR2 SNEGSKA (reference sequence). This CDR3 spans 19 amino acids. V lost 2 bases, J lost 4 bases, and 21 bases stayed unmatched. The CDR3 nucleotides are TGCAGTGCTAGACCCCGTGGGGACAGGGTCCCCTCGGGGGGTTACGAGCAGTACTTC. Encoded protein: CSARPRGDRVPSGGYEQYF.

The J gene is TRBJ2-4, the V gene TRBV28; no clear D. Judging by the DNA end, TRBJ2-7 fits better; the J call may be wrong. The CDR3 is made up of 16 amino acids. Germline CDR1 is MDHEN and CDR2 is SYDVKM. DNA for the CDR3: TGTGCCAGCAGTTTATTACCCCAGTCGTACGACCGCGAGCAGTACTTC. Translated, it gives CASSLLPQSYDREQYF.

This clonotype was counted between two and nine times. This chain joins TRBV20-1 and TRBJ2-1; 7 nucleotides agree with TRBD2. The CDR3 length is 12 residues. CDR1 is DFQATT, CDR2 SNEGSKA, per germline (reference sequence). The J segment lost 9 bases and the V segment lost 2 bases, leaving 4 bases of the junction unmatched. CDR3 DNA: TGCAGTGCTAGATGGGGGGGGAGTGAGCAGTTCTTC. Its protein product is CSARWGGSEQFF.

This clonotype was seen a handful of times. The rearrangement uses TRBV20-1 and TRBJ1-1; D is uncertain. With 1 base removed from V and 3 bases from J, the gap between germline ends came to 9 bases. The CDR3 is 13 residues long. The germline V gene encodes CDR1 DFQATT and CDR2 SNEGSKA (reference sequence). The CDR3: CSARVPSDTEAFF. CDR3 nucleotide sequence: TGCAGTGCTAGAGTACCGTCGGACACTGAAGCTTTCTTT.

Concerning this clonotype: The germline gene is not matched at one end of the junction; a read error may be the cause. The chain joins TRBV6-5 to TRBJ2-3; TRBD2 matches at 8 bases. Germline V gene sequence: CDR1 MNHEY, CDR2 SVGAGI. This CDR3 contains 17 residues. The CDR3 protein is CAGSYPGGGPGRDTQYF. DNA of the CDR3: TGTGCCGGCAGTTACCCTGGCGGGGGGCCCGGTAGAGATACGCAGTATTTT.

This chain uses TRBV4-3 with TRBJ2-7; no clear D. The V and J ends lost 1 base and 2 bases respectively, with 15 bases between them. CDR1 is LGHNA and CDR2 is YSLEER in the germline V gene. The CDR3 extends over 16 amino acids. The CDR3 coding sequence is TGCGCCAGCAGCCAAGGTCTGGGCGCAGCTACCTACGAGCAGTACTTC. This sequence encodes CASSQGLGAATYEQYF.

This clonotype came up many times. J is TRBJ2-3 and V is TRBV6-5, with TRBD2 as a possible D gene (6 bases). The V end lost 0 bases, the J end lost 4 bases, and 8 bases lay between the germline ends. Germline lookup yields CDR1 MNHEY and CDR2 SVGAGI. CDR3 length: 14 residues. DNA of the CDR3: TGTGCCAGCAGTTACTCCGGCGGGGCAGATACGCAGTATTTT. Protein: CASSYSGGADTQYF.

This clonotype occurred a few times. This sequence joins TRBV4-2 and TRBJ2-4; 7 bases are a match to TRBD1. With 3 bases clipped from V and 0 bases from J, the junction kept 8 bases outside the gene matches. This CDR3 spans 17 amino acids. Germline V CDR1 and CDR2: LGHNA, YNFKEQ. The CDR3 DNA is TGTGCCAGCAGCCAGGGGACAGAAGGTATAGCCAAAAACATTCAGTACTTC. Amino acid sequence: CASSQGTEGIAKNIQYF.

This clonotype was observed at least ten times. The rearrangement joins TRBV29-1 to TRBJ2-5; D possibly corresponds to TRBD1 (5 bases). Germline CDR1 and CDR2: SQVTM and ANQGSEA. The CDR3 has 12 residues. The V end lost 4 bases, the J end lost 7 bases, and 13 bases lay between the germline ends. The DNA for the CDR3 is TGCAGCGTTGGAGACCCTGGGGCGACCCAGTACTTC. This sequence encodes CSVGDPGATQYF.

Details on this clonotype: One junction end disagrees with the germline gene, perhaps due to a read error. The chain recombines TRBV6-2 or TRBV6-3 with TRBJ2-7, with D maybe TRBD1 (6 bases). The germline CDR1 and CDR2 sequences are MNHEY and SVGEGT. This CDR3 is 14 amino acids long. CDR3 sequence (DNA): TGTACCAGCAGTGGCACAGGGTTCTCCTACGAGCAGTACTTC. This encodes CTSSGTGFSYEQYF.

This clonotype has only a few counts. One base away lies a much larger clone, so this may be a sequencing read error. The chain couples TRBV7-2 to TRBJ2-5; 9 nucleotides match TRBD2. After removal of 4 bases from V and 11 bases from J, the junction contained 14 bases not matched to a gene. The germline V gene encodes CDR1 SGHTA and CDR2 FQGNSA. This CDR3 region has 15 residues. The CDR3 reads CASSSLAGDPNEQYF. DNA of the CDR3: TGTGCCAGCAGCTCCTTAGCGGGGGACCCGAATGAGCAGTACTTC.

The genes are TRBV12-3 or TRBV12-4 and TRBJ2-5; D is unresolved. The CDR3 contains 13 residues. Trimming left V 8 bases short and J 5 bases short, with 15 bases between. CDR3 nucleotides: TGTGCCAGCCACCCGTCCCTCCGGGAGACCCAGTACTTC. Amino acids: CASHPSLRETQYF.

The chain links TRBV5-1 to TRBJ2-5; perhaps D is TRBD1 or TRBD2 (5 bases each). Trimming took off 0 bases at V and 8 bases at J, with 17 bases between the two ends. This CDR3 has 15 residues. CDR1 and CDR2 (germline): SGHRS, YFSETQ. CDR3 amino acids: CASSLANFEGSTQYF. CDR3 DNA: TGCGCCAGCAGCTTGGCCAATTTCGAGGGGAGCACCCAGTACTTC. Drawing the rest from reference TRBV5-1 and TRBJ2-5, the complete variable domain is KAGVTQTPRYLIKTRGQQVTLSCSPISGHRSVSWYQQTPGQGLQFLFEYFSETQRNKGNFPGRFSGRQFSNSRSEMNVSTLELGDSALYLCASSLANFEGSTQYFGPGTRLLVL.

The CDR3 coding sequence is TGCAGTGCTAGAGATAGGCTATATGAGCAGTTCTTC. Translating gives CSARDRLYEQFF. The chain couples TRBV20-1 to TRBJ2-1, with D hard to call. The germline gives CDR1 DFQATT, CDR2 SNEGSKA (reference sequence). V lost 0 bases to trimming and J lost 8 bases, with 8 bases between them. The CDR3 extends over 12 amino acids.

This clonotype was seen repeatedly, ten times or more. The chain uses TRBV29-1 and TRBJ2-5, with TRBD1 matching 11 bases. The germline CDR1 and CDR2 sequences are SQVTM and ANQGSEA. There are 13 residues in the CDR3. The ends lost 8 bases at V and 5 bases at J; junction bases unmatched: 7. The CDR3 is CSIKDRGHETQYF. The CDR3 DNA reads TGCAGCATAAAGGACAGGGGGCACGAGACCCAGTACTTC. Based on the CDR3 plus reference TRBV29-1 and TRBJ2-5, the full variable domain is SAVISQKPSRDICQRGTSLTIQCQVDSQVTMMFWYRQQPGQSLTLIATANQGSEATYESGFVIDKFPISRPNLTFSTLTVSNMSPEDSSIYLCSIKDRGHETQYFGPGTRLLVL.

V gene TRBV15 combines with J gene TRBJ2-5, with D perhaps matching TRBD1 (5 bases). Per the germline V gene, CDR1 is LNHNV and CDR2 is YYDKDF (reference sequence). V lost 5 bases and J lost 3, with 16 bases in between. The CDR3 is made up of 15 amino acids. The CDR3 region is CATSGWGGAKETQYF. The CDR3 DNA follows: TGTGCCACCAGCGGCTGGGGTGGGGCCAAAGAGACCCAGTACTTC.